This TCR beta chain was recovered during a study of blood T cells in healthy people across ages. The ends lost 6 bases at V and 2 bases at J; junction bases unmatched: 4. CDR3 size: 16 residues. Germline-derived CDR1 and CDR2 are MNHNS and SASEGT. It was with a sample-barcoded 5' primer and a J-beta primer mix that a second PCR of about 6 to 12 cycles was run. MiXCR, run by TCRdb on the 5' RACE reads, gives a single entry per CDR3 protein. The data contain around 1,500,000 distinct CDR3 sequences, around 39% of them singletons. The TCR sequence derives from a woman between 18 and 29 years old in good health. The chain is built from TRBV6-1 and TRBJ2-3; TRBD2 matches at 14 bases. Material: blood. The CDR3 region has the DNA TGTGCCAGCAGGGGACTAGCGGGGGCCACCACAGATACGCAGTATTTT. Translated: CASRGLAGATTDTQYF.